This T cell receptor (beta chain) was recovered during a study of blood T cell repertoires in COVID-19. Methods used by the authors: It was from reference gene primer amplification that nucleated cell counts were estimated. Using immunoSEQ multiplex PCR, the repertoire was profiled, and TCRdb retains in-frame clones only, with some absent. That table is the source of V, J and clone size, and D and trimming were worked out from the DNA. In the table there are 310,000 or so clones, over 75% of which are singletons. Participants spanned ages about 18 to 89 years and resided in fewer than 30 US areas. The study assigned cohorts using participant-reported clinical history. The CDR3 loop spans 16 amino acids. The germline gives CDR1 MNHEY, CDR2 SMNVEV (reference sequence). Trimming at V came to 6 bases and at J to 3 bases, leaving 10 bases not matched to a gene.

Source material: PBMCs or T cells enriched from blood (not recorded which). This TCR came from a woman aged 40 to 55 who had recovered from COVID-19. V and J are TRBV27 and TRBJ1-2, with 10 bases matching TRBD1. The CDR3 here is CASSFRTGGSDYGYTF. The CDR3 bases are TGTGCCAGCAGCTTCAGGACAGGGGGAAGTGACTATGGCTACACCTTC.